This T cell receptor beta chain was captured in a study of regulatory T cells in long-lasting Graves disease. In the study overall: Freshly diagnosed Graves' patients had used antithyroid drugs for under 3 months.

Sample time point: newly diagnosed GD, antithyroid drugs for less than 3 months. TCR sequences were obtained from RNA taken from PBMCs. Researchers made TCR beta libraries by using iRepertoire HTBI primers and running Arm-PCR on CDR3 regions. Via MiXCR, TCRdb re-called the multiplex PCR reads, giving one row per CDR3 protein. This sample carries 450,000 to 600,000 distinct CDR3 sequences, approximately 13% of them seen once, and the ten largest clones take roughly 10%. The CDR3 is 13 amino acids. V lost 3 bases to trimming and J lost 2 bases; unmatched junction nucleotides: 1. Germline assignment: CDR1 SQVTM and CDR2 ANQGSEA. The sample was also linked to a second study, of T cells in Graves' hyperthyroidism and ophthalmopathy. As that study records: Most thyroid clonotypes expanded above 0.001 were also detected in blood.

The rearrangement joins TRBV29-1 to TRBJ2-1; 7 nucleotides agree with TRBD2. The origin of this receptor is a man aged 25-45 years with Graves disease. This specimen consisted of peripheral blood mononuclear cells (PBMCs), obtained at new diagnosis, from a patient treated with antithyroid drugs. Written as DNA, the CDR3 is TGCAGCGTTGAGGGGGGGACCTACAATGAGCAGTTCTTC. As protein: CSVEGGTYNEQFF.